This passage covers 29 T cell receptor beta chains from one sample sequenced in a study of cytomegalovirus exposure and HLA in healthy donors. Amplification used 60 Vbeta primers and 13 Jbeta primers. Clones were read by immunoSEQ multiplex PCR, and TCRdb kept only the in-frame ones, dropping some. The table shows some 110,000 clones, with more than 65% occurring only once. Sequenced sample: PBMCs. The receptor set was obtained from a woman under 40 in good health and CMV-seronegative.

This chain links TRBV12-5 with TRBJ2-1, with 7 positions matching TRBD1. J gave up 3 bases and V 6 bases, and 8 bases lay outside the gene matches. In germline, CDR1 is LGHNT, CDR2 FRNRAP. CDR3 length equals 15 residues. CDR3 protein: CASGTPGQNYNEQFF. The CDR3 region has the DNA TGTGCTAGTGGCACCCCGGGACAGAACTACAATGAGCAGTTCTTC.

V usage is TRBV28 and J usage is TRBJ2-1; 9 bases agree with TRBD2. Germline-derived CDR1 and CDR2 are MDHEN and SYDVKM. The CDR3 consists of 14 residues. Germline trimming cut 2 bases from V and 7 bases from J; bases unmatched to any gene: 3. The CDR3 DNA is TGTGCCAGCAGTTTAGCGGGGGGGTGGAATGAGCAGTTCTTC. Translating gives CASSLAGGWNEQFF.

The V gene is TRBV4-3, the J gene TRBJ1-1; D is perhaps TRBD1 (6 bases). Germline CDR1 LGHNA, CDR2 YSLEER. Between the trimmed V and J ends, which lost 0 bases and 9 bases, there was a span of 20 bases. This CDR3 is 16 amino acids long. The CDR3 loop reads CASSQESRGAARKAFF. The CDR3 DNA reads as TGCGCCAGCAGCCAAGAGTCACGGGGGGCAGCTCGGAAAGCTTTCTTT.

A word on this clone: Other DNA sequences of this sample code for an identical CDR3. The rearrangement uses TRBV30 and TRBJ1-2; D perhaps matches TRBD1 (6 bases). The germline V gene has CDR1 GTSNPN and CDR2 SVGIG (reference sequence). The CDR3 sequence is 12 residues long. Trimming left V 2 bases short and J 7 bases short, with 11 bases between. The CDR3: CAWSRTESGYTF. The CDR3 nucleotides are TGTGCCTGGAGTAGGACAGAGTCTGGCTACACCTTC.

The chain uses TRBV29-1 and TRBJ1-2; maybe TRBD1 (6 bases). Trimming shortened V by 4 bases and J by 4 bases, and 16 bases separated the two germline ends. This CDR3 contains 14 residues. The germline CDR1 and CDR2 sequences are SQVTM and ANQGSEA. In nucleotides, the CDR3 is TGCAGCGTTGTCGCGGACAGCTTTACCTATGGCTACACCTTC. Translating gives CSVVADSFTYGYTF.

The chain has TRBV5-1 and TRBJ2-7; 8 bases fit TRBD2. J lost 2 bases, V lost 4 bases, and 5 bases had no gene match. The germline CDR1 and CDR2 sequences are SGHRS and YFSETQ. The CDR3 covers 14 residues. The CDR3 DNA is TGCGCCAGCAGCCCCCCGGGGGGGACCTACGAGCAGTACTTC. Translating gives CASSPPGGTYEQYF.

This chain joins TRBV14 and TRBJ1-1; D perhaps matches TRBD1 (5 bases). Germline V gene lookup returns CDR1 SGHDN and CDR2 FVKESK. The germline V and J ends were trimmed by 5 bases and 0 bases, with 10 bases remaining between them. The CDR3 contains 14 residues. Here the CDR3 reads CASSSRELNTEAFF. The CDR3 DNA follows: TGTGCCAGCAGCTCCAGGGAATTGAACACTGAAGCTTTCTTT.

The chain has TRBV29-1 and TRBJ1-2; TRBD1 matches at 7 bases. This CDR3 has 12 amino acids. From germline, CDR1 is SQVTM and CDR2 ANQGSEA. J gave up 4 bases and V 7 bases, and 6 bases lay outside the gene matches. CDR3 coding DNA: TGCAGCGCTCGGACAGGAAGCTATGGCTACACCTTC. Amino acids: CSARTGSYGYTF. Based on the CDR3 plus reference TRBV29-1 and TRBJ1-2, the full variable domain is SAVISQKPSRDICQRGTSLTIQCQVDSQVTMMFWYRQQPGQSLTLIATANQGSEATYESGFVIDKFPISRPNLTFSTLTVSNMSPEDSSIYLCSARTGSYGYTFGSGTRLTVV.

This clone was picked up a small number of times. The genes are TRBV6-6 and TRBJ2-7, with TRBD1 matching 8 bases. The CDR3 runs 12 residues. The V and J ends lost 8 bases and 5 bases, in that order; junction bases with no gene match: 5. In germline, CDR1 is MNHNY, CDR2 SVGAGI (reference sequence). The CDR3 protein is CASRQGAHEQYF. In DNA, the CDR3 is TGTGCCAGCCGTCAGGGGGCCCACGAGCAGTACTTC.

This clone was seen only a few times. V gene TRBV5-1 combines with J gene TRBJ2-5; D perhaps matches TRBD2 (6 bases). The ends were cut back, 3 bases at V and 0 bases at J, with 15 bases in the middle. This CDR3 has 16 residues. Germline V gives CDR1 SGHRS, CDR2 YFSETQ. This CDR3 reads CASSSTGTLYQETQYF. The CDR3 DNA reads TGCGCCAGCAGCTCAACCGGGACTTTGTACCAAGAGACCCAGTACTTC.

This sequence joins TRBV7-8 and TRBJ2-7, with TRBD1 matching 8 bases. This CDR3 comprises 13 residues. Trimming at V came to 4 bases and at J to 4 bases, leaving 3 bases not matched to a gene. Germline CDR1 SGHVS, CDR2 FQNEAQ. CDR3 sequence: CASSSRTGYEQYF. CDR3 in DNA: TGTGCCAGCAGCTCCAGGACAGGGTACGAGCAGTACTTC.

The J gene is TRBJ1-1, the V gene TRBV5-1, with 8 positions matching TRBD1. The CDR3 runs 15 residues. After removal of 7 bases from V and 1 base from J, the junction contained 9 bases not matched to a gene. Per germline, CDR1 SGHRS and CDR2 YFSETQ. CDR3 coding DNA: TGCGCCAGCGGTTCGAGTACAGGGGGGAACACTGAAGCTTTCTTT. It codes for CASGSSTGGNTEAFF.

CDR3 sequence reads: CASSLDPGSTEAFF. As DNA, the CDR3 is TGTGCCAGCAGCTTGGATCCGGGGTCCACTGAAGCTTTCTTT. This chain uses TRBV5-4 with TRBJ1-1; D remains ambiguous. Trimming took 0 bases from V and 4 from J, leaving 10 bases between them. Germline V gene lookup returns CDR1 SGHNT and CDR2 YYREEE (reference sequence). The CDR3 covers 14 residues.

The chain's CDR3 is CASSPGTGSSTEAFF. For the CDR3, the DNA is TGTGCCAGCTCACCAGGGACAGGGTCAAGCACTGAAGCTTTCTTT. This rearrangement joins TRBV18 to TRBJ1-1; 9 positions match TRBD1. CDR3 length: 15 amino acids. The V gene end was trimmed by 2 bases and the J gene end by 4 bases; junction bases not matched to a gene: 5. Germline V lookup: CDR1 KGHSH, CDR2 LQKENI.

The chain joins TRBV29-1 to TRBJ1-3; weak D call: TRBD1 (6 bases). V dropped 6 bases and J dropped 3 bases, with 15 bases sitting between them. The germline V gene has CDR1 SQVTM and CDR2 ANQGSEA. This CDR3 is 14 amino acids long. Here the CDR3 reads CSVQGHLSGNTIYF. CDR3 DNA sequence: TGCAGCGTGCAGGGACACCTAAGTGGAAACACCATATATTTT.

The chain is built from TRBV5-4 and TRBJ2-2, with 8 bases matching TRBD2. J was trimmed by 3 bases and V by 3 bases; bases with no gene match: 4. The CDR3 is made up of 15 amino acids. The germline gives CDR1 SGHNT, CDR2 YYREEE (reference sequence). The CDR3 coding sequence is TGTGCCAGCAGCTCGCTAGCGGGCGACACCGGGGAGCTGTTTTTT. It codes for CASSSLAGDTGELFF. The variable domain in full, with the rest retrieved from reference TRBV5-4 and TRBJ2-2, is ETGVTQSPTHLIKTRGQQVTLRCSSQSGHNTVSWYQQALGQGPQFIFQYYREEENGRGNFPPRFSGLQFPNYSSELNVNALELDDSALYLCASSSLAGDTGELFFGEGSRLTVL.

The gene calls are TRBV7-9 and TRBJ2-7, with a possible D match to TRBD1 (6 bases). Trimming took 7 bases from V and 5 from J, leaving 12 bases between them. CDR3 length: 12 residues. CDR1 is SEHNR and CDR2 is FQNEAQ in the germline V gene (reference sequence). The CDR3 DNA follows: TGTGCCAGCACCGTATCAGGGGACGAGCAGTACTTC. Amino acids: CASTVSGDEQYF.

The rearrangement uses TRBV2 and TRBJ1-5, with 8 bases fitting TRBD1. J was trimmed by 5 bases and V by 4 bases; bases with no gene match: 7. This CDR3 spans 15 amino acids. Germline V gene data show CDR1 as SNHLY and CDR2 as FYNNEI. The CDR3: CASSAAGGGDQPQHF. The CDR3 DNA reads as TGTGCCAGCAGTGCGGCAGGGGGCGGCGATCAGCCCCAGCATTTT.

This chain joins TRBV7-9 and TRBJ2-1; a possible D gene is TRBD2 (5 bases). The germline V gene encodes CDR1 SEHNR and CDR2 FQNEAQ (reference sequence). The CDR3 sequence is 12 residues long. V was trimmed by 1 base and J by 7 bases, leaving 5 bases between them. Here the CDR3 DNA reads TGTGCCAGCAGCTTAGAGCGGAATGAGCAGTTCTTC. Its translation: CASSLERNEQFF.

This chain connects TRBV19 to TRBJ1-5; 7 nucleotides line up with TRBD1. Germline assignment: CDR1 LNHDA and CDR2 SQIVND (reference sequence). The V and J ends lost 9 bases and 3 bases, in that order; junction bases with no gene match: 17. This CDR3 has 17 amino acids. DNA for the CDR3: TGTGCCAGCAACGCAGACGGAACAGGGGCTTTCAATCAGCCCCAGCATTTT. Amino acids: CASNADGTGAFNQPQHF.

CDR3 nucleotide sequence: TGTGCCAGCAGTGGAACCCCGGGACAGGGGTGGACAGATACGCAGTATTTT. It specifies CASSGTPGQGWTDTQYF. The V call is TRBV2, the J call TRBJ2-3; 10 nucleotides line up with TRBD1. V lost 4 bases to trimming and J lost 3 bases; unmatched junction nucleotides: 10. CDR3 length: 17 amino acids. The germline V gene has CDR1 SNHLY and CDR2 FYNNEI.

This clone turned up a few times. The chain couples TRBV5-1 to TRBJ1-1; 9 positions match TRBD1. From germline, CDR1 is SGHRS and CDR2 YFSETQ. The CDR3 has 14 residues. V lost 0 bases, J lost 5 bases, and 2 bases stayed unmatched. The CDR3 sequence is CASSLGQGGTEAFF. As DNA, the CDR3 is TGCGCCAGCAGCTTGGGACAGGGGGGGACTGAAGCTTTCTTT.

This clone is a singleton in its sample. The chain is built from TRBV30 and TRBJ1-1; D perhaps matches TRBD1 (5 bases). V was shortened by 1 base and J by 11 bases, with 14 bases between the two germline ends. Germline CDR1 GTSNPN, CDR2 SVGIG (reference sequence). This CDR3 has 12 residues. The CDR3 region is CAWSGGGVEAFF. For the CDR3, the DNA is TGTGCCTGGAGTGGTGGGGGGGTAGAGGCTTTCTTT. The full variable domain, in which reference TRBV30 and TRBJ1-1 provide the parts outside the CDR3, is SQTIHQWPATLVQPVGSPLSLECTVEGTSNPNLYWYRQAAGRGLQLLFYSVGIGQISSEVPQNLSASRPQDRQFILSSKKLLLSDSGFYLCAWSGGGVEAFFGQGTRLTVV.

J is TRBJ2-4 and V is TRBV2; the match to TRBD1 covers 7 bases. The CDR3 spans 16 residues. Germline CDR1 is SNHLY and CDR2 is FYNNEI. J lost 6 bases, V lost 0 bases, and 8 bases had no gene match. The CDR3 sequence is CASSEAFLGQRNIQYF. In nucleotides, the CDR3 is TGTGCCAGCAGTGAAGCGTTTTTGGGACAGAGAAACATTCAGTACTTC. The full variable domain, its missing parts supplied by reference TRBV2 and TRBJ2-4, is EPEVTQTPSHQVTQMGQEVILRCVPISNHLYFYWYRQILGQKVEFLVSFYNNEISEKSEIFDDQFSVERPDGSNFTLKIRSTKLEDSAMYFCASSEAFLGQRNIQYFGAGTRLSVL.

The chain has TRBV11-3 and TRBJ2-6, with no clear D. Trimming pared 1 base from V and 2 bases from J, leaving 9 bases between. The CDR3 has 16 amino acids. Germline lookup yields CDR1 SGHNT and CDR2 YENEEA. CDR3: CASSLVSGPGANVLTF. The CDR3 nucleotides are TGTGCCAGCAGCTTAGTTTCAGGCCCTGGGGCCAACGTCCTGACTTTC. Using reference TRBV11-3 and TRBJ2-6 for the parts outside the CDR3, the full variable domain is EAGVVQSPRYKIIEKKQPVAFWCNPISGHNTLYWYLQNLGQGPELLIRYENEEAVDDSQLPKDRFSAERLKGVDSTLKIQPAELGDSAVYLCASSLVSGPGANVLTFGAGSRLTVL.

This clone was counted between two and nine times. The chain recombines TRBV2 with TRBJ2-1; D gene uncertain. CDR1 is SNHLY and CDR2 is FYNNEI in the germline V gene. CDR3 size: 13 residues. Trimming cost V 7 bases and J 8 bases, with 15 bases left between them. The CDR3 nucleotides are TGTGCCAGCACCCTCGTGGAGTTCTATGAGCAGTTCTTC. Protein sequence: CASTLVEFYEQFF.

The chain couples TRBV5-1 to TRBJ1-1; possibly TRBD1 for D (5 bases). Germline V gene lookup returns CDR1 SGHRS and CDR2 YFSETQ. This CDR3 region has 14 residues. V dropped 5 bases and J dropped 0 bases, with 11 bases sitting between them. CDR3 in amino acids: CASSWGGMNTEAFF. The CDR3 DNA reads TGCGCCAGCAGTTGGGGGGGGATGAACACTGAAGCTTTCTTT. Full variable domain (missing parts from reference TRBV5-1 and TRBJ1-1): KAGVTQTPRYLIKTRGQQVTLSCSPISGHRSVSWYQQTPGQGLQFLFEYFSETQRNKGNFPGRFSGRQFSNSRSEMNVSTLELGDSALYLCASSWGGMNTEAFFGQGTRLTVV.

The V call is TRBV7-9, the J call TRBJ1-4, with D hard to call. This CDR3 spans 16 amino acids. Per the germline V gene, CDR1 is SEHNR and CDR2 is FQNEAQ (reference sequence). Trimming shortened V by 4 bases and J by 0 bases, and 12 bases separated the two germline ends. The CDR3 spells CASSSPSFATNEKLFF. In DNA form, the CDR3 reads TGTGCCAGCAGCTCTCCTAGTTTTGCAACTAATGAAAAACTGTTTTTT.

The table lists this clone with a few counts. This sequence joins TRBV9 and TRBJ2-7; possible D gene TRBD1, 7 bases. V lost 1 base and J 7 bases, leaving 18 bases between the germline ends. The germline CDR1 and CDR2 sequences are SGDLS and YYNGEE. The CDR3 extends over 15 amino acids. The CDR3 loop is CASSVLGAGGGEQYF. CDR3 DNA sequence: TGTGCCAGCAGCGTATTGGGGGCAGGGGGAGGTGAGCAGTACTTC.